These T cell receptor beta chains were read from a single sample in a study of T cell responses to AZD1222 COVID-19 vaccine. The table came from immunoSEQ multiplex PCR; TCRdb's copy has only in-frame clones and leaves some out. The sample lists 42,000 or so clones; 88% were seen once. Sequenced material: peripheral blood, taken 28 days after the second dose of the MenACWY control vaccine. The receptors stem from an adult who received the MenACWY meningococcal vaccine as a control. The CDR3 runs from the conserved cysteine through the conserved F or W. A D gene is named only where the DNA matches it firmly. Not all rows give a size; the values are once, few, many and, for expanded clones, a class.

>NA|TRBV11-2|NA
CASSFLTSLDFLDTQYF
>few|TRBV11-2|TRBD2
CASSLGLAALYEQYF
>NA|TRBV11-2|TRBD2
CASSLSPAATSGRRHEQFF
>NA|TRBV10-3|NA
CAISGDNYGYTF
>NA|TRBV5-1|NA
CASSLVSANTGELFF
>NA|TRBV28|NA
CASSFTLYEQYF
>NA|TRBV27|NA
CASSSGMSSYEQYF
>NA|TRBV7-9|NA
CASSHRQIEVRGTEAFF
>NA|TRBV28|TRBD2
CASSMSSGRAKYEQYF
>NA|TRBV11-2|NA
CASSTTGMMNTEAFF
>once|TRBV11-2|TRBD1
CASSKRQGVGANVLTF